This T cell receptor beta chain was documented in a study of cytomegalovirus exposure and HLA in healthy donors (dated by TCRdb to between 2016 and 2019). About the full investigation: An earlier analysis of approximately 550 of the donors reported roughly 270 Gb of sequence data and some 120 million unique TCR beta sequences from around 200 million T cells. The number of donors typed differed by locus, with about 629-630 for A, B, C, DRB1 and DQB1, 522 for DQA1, 606 for DPA1, and 472 for DPB1. Of the 398 genotyped donors, around 81% fell in the genetic ancestry cluster associated with self-reported Caucasian donors. Every discovery cohort repertoire had been produced on one sequencing platform. About 330 gigabases of sequencing data and around 80 million unique TCR sequences made up an early release that covered several hundred HLA-typed donors. HLA typing included class I and class II loci at four-digit resolution. To study patterns of TCR occurrence, a later analysis re-analyzed previously published TCR beta repertoires from 500 to 850 donors and added high-resolution HLA genotyping. A later genetic analysis took genome-wide SNP genotypes for 398 of the 666 donors and used that subset as a discovery cohort. An earlier analysis of fewer than 700 of the donors applied high-throughput TCR beta sequencing to assess whether each TCR beta V gene segment acted as functional or pseudogenic. In the later analysis, no new phenotypic data were used to find candidate immune exposures; instead, reliance was placed on TCR beta sequences and their occurrence across donors. Among almost 400 genotyped donors of the cohort, an average of 235,054 unique TCR beta nucleotide sequences were sequenced per donor, around a sixth of them non-productive. Roughly 5 DR-DQ haplotypes were handled as single units for association and clustering, since linkage in the cohort was strong. The study used immunosequencing to profile the T cell repertoires of approximately 630 subjects and linked those repertoires to cytomegalovirus serostatus. The study aimed to test whether signatures of past pathogen exposure could be identified by cataloging public T cell receptors. To predict cytomegalovirus infection status, the study combined high-throughput TCR immunosequencing, statistical association of individual TCRs with disease status, and machine learning. A separate validation cohort of 90 to 150 different subjects was used in addition to the 666-subject first cohort. Donor age, sex, ethnicity and CMV serostatus were compiled together with the repertoire data.

Trimmed from V: 6 bases; trimmed from J: 0 bases; junction bases lacking a gene match: 14. Based on the germline V gene (reference sequence), the CDR1 and CDR2 sequences are SEHNR and FQNEAQ. Including the terminal cysteine and phenylalanine, the CDR3 comprises 18 residues. Kept here is only the CDR3 DNA, which spans 54 bases and is read in frame from base 1. Findings and caveats that apply to the study as a whole: While some public TCRs were present in many individuals, most TCR sequences turned up only very rarely across donors. A further reported finding was that TCR beta sequences accurately predicted the HLA-A and HLA-B alleles for most subjects in the first cohort. A later genetic analysis reported fewer N-insertions in productive TCRs among donors in an Asian-associated ancestry cluster than the approximately 670-donor mean. In a later analysis, most CMV-associated TCR beta chains were found to appear HLA-restricted, with HLA associations seemingly driven largely by CMV exposure. At a false discovery rate of 0.05, a later analysis linked fewer than 20,000 TCR beta sequences to specific HLA alleles. Correlated functional status among segregating V segments might be attributable to linkage disequilibrium, but an unknown experimental factor could not be ruled out. Because counts were too low, some 16 rarely observed V segments, including chromosome 9 orphons, were excluded from the earlier analysis of 587 of the donors. The classifier was reported to diagnose cytomegalovirus status with high specificity and sensitivity in both the original and validation cohorts. A later genetic analysis associated a missense DCLRE1C variant with V-gene and J-gene trimming of TCR beta chains, and an independent cohort replicated the association. In this cohort, only TCR beta chains were sequenced, and detectable features were limited by the absence of alpha or paired-chain data. The study listed around 160 TCR beta chains as associated with cytomegalovirus. Because HLA typing was missing for some donors at each locus, association tests included only the typed subset. An earlier analysis of some 590 of the donors showed that most TCR beta V segments appeared in productive rearrangements either about 87% or about 30% of the time, which broadly matched IMGT annotations. In vitro tests confirmed that a few of the cytomegalovirus-associated TCR beta chains recognize cytomegalovirus antigens. A cluster of highly shared sequence variants was judged likely to be a technical artifact of the sequencing pipeline. The authors suggested that the approach could potentially be generalized to other disease states and immunological phenotypes. The 87-base-pair reads could not distinguish some IMGT-functional V segments, including TRBV6-2 and TRBV6-3, so those segments were excluded. A later analysis reported that several top co-occurrence clusters appeared linked to parvovirus B19, influenza, CMV and Epstein-Barr virus. Compared with equally common non-associated chains, HLA-associated TCR beta chains in a later analysis were more clonally expanded and had lower generation probabilities. Strong co-occurrence of HLA alleles, especially DR and DQ, made assigning TCR associations to individual alleles difficult. Sequencing depth was assumed to be roughly uniform across donors in the presence/absence analyses, though that assumption may not hold. For the cohort, immune exposure information was limited to CMV serostatus. In a later analysis, TCR association rates were found to vary across HLA loci, with the most associated TCRs seen for DRB1 alleles and the fewest for HLA-C alleles.

The library was generated by the immunoSEQ multiplex PCR assay. For the multiplex PCR, a mixture combining 60 forward primers for TCR Vbeta segments and 13 reverse primers for TCR Jbeta segments was used. A multiplex PCR assay on genomic DNA amplified the CDR3 region of rearranged TCR beta genes. The amplified TCR beta libraries were sequenced on the Illumina HiSeq System as 87-base-pair reads. As for how the authors treated the data: In a later analysis, 70 million to 95 million unique TCR beta chains were counted across the 500 to 700 repertoires, and roughly 11 million of these chains were shared by at least two donors. A nearest-neighbor algorithm error-corrected the raw reads and collapsed the reads into unique sequences, merging closely related sequences to remove PCR and sequencing errors. CDR3 sequences were aligned to IMGT reference sequences to assign V, D and J gene segments. For a sequence to be retained, a match of at least six nucleotides was required to both a V gene segment and a J gene segment. A rearrangement was called productive if the CDR3 had no stop codons and remained in frame with V and J, and every other rearrangement was called non-productive. CDR3 was defined by IMGT convention, running from the second conserved V-encoded cysteine to the conserved J-encoded phenylalanine. Sequences without an unambiguous match to a single V gene segment were excluded from the earlier analysis of almost 600 of the donors. In an earlier analysis of some 590 of the donors, a V segment was called functional when productive rearrangements were above 56.7%, and segregating when the standard deviation between donors exceeded 5%. To diagnose cytomegalovirus status from the catalog of TCR beta chain sequences, a statistical classification framework was built. V and J gene assignment, in a later analysis, came from comparing TCR nucleotide sequences with IMGT/GENE-DB human TR gene sequences. The TCRdist pipeline was used in a later analysis to assign CDR3 sequences and most-parsimonious VDJ recombination scenarios. In a later analysis, each TCR beta chain was defined by its CDR3 amino acid sequence together with its V-gene family, and reads without a unique V-gene family were excluded. To address suspected cross-contamination and a sequencing artifact, a later analysis removed a few hundred highly shared, low-generation-probability nucleotide sequences. In a later analysis, a clonal expansion index for each public chain was calculated from normalized within-repertoire ranks of inferred template counts. A later analysis computed generation probabilities with a VDJ recombination model fitted to out-of-frame rearrangements, and checked the results against IGoR. Hypergeometric tests were used in a later analysis to score TCR-TCR, TCR-HLA and TCR-CMV co-occurrence, with a repertoire-size bias correction applied to the TCR pairs. To estimate false discovery rates, a later analysis permuted the HLA or CMV assignments 20 times. In a later analysis, co-occurring TCRs were grouped using DBSCAN, and TCRdist sequence similarity was added for clustering within HLA-allele-positive subsets. Repertoires with fewer than 30,000 or more than 120,000 public chains were left out of co-occurrence clustering, as were a few repertoires with anomalous nucleotide sharing. TCRdb holds this immuneACCESS table with in-frame rearrangements only. Some clones are missing; in checked studies, unresolved V genes explain under half, and the rest has no known cause. V and J calls and clone size are given by that table; D and trimming were obtained from the DNA. Counted in this sample were over 40,000 clones; roughly 76% of them appeared once. Of the sample, approximately 2.5% is held by the ten largest clones.

About this clone: Its antigen specificity is not known. Qualities for individual bases were not recorded, and no much larger clone is one base off.

The cohort was made up of around 720 healthy bone marrow donors. All cohort members were sampled while nominally healthy, although unrecorded immune exposures were likely present. The donor tested CMV seropositive, placing the donor among the 250 to 300 seropositive members of the cohort. A peripheral blood sample was provided by each donor, and peripheral blood mononuclear cells were used for TCR beta sequencing. Genomic DNA was extracted from the blood cell samples with the Qiagen DNeasy Blood Extraction Kit. Sequenced material: PBMCs. The receptor chain draws on TRBV7-9 and TRBJ1-5; TRBD1 lines up with 7 middle nucleotides. The source is a woman between 40 and 50 years old in good health and CMV-seropositive. The CDR3 region: CASSLGDSAGYSNQPQHF. DNA sequence: TGTGCCAGCAGTCTCGGGGACAGCGCGGGATATAGCAATCAGCCCCAGCATTTT.